These 6 T cell receptor beta chains share one sample of origin, sequenced in a study of identifying expanded T cells in peripheral blood. Assay used: immunoSEQ multiplex PCR; TCRdb lists only in-frame clones, some missing. The data contain more than 80,000 clones, about 87% of them singletons. Sequencing was performed on blood. The receptor set was obtained from a person aged 18-69 years in good health.

This clone has a single count. The gene calls are TRBV20-1 and TRBJ2-7; D not resolved. Germline V gene data show CDR1 as DFQATT and CDR2 as SNEGSKA (reference sequence). The CDR3 contains 11 residues. Trimming cost V 3 bases and J 2 bases, with 5 bases left between them. This chain's CDR3 is CSASGPYEQYF. The CDR3 nucleotides are TGCAGTGCTAGCGGGCCCTACGAGCAGTACTTC.

This clone was counted many times. Just one base apart from a much larger clone, this may be a read error. This chain links TRBV6-4 with TRBJ2-2; 11 nucleotides agree with TRBD2. Germline V gene sequence: CDR1 MRHNA, CDR2 SNTAGT. The CDR3 spans 15 residues. The V segment lost 2 bases and the J segment 4 bases; nucleotides outside the gene matches: 0. Written as DNA, the CDR3 is TGTGCCAGCAGTGACACTAGCGGGAGCACCGGGGAGCTGTTTTTT. Translating it yields CASSDTSGSTGELFF.

The chain couples TRBV10-3 to TRBJ2-1, with D perhaps TRBD2 (6 bases). The V gene lost 0 bases and the J gene lost 8 bases, with 14 bases spanning the gap. Germline-derived CDR1 and CDR2 are ENHRY and SYGVKD. This CDR3 region has 15 residues. The CDR3 protein is CAISESSSGGDEQFF. As DNA, the CDR3 is TGTGCCATCAGTGAGTCGAGTTCCGGAGGGGATGAGCAGTTCTTC.

The rearrangement links TRBV5-1 to TRBJ2-5, with 15 bases matching TRBD2. Germline CDR1 reads SGHRS; CDR2 reads YFSETQ. After removal of 3 bases from V and 7 bases from J, the junction contained 7 bases not matched to a gene. This CDR3 is 16 amino acids long. The CDR3 sequence is CASSSGTSGGIRTQYF. CDR3 sequence (DNA): TGCGCCAGCAGCTCCGGGACTAGCGGGGGGATTAGGACCCAGTACTTC.

This clone appeared a few times. The chain recombines TRBV30 with TRBJ1-5; D may be TRBD1 (6 bases). V was shortened by 3 bases and J by 4 bases, with 13 bases between the two germline ends. This CDR3 comprises 14 residues. Germline V gives CDR1 GTSNPN, CDR2 SVGIG (reference sequence). CDR3 residues: CAWRDTGYNQPQHF. CDR3 nucleotide sequence: TGTGCCTGGAGGGATACAGGGTATAATCAGCCCCAGCATTTT.

V and J are TRBV5-1 and TRBJ2-4; D is perhaps TRBD2 (7 bases). Germline V lookup: CDR1 SGHRS, CDR2 YFSETQ. Between the trimmed V and J ends, which lost 0 bases and 5 bases, there was a span of 15 bases. This CDR3 has 16 amino acids. The CDR3 nucleotides are TGCGCCAGCAGCTTGGAGGGGGGGCCGGGCGAAAACATTCAGTACTTC. Encoded protein: CASSLEGGPGENIQYF.